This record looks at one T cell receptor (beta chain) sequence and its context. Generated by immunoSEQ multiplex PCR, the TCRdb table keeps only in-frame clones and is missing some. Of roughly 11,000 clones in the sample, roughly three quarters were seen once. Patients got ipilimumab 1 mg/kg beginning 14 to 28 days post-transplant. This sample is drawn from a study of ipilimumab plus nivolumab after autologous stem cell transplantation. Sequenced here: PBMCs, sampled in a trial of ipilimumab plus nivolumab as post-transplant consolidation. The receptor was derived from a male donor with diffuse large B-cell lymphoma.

This chain's CDR3 is CASSWARLAGGHGQYF. CDR3 DNA: TGTGCCAGCAGCTGGGCGAGACTAGCGGGAGGGCATGGGCAGTATTTT. The rearrangement links TRBV7-2 to TRBJ2-3; TRBD2 agrees at 14 bases. Germline trimming cut 4 bases from V and 11 bases from J; bases unmatched to any gene: 11. The CDR3 contains 16 residues. CDR1 SGHTA and CDR2 FQGNSA come from the germline V gene.